These 25 T cell receptor beta chains were sequenced from one sample in a study of CD8+CD57+ T cells in acquired aplastic anemia. Genomic DNA, serving as template, underwent TCR beta VDJ and CDR3 profiling. One entry per CDR3 protein, called by TCRdb with MiXCR from the reads. The sample lists just over 200,000 distinct CDR3 sequences; roughly two thirds were seen once. All sequencing subjects had displayed CD8+CD57+ cell expansion on flow cytometry. The sample consisted of sorted CD4+, CD8+, or CD8+CD57+ T cells (not recorded which) from PBMCs. The receptors derive from a human donor with aplastic anemia.

This chain links TRBV30 with TRBJ2-1, with 9 bases lining up with TRBD2. The germline V gene encodes CDR1 GTSNPN and CDR2 SVGIG (reference sequence). This CDR3 has 14 residues. J lost 6 bases, V lost 0 bases, and 3 bases had no gene match. CDR3 sequence (DNA): TGTGCCTGGAGTGTTGGCGGGGGGGTCAATGAGCAGTTCTTC. It codes for CAWSVGGGVNEQFF.

V and J are TRBV7-9 and TRBJ1-4; 8 bases are a match to TRBD1. The junction had 5 bases not matched to a gene; V was cut back by 1 base and J by 10 bases. Germline-derived CDR1 and CDR2 are SEHNR and FQNEAQ (reference sequence). The CDR3 contains 14 residues. Here the CDR3 reads CASSLEDRERKLFF. CDR3 DNA: TGTGCCAGCAGCTTAGAGGACAGGGAAAGAAAACTGTTTTTT.

Of note for this clonotype: A read error may be the cause here, since a much bigger clone is one base away. The chain carries TRBV6-4 and TRBJ2-3; 8 bases line up with TRBD1. The CDR3 has 14 amino acids. The germline V gene encodes CDR1 MRHNA and CDR2 SNTAGT. Trimming took 4 bases from V and 0 from J; bases not matched to a gene: 0. The CDR3 region is CASSGTGSTDTQYF. CDR3 nucleotides: TGTGCCAGCAGTGGGACAGGGAGCACAGATACGCAGTATTTT.

The rearrangement uses TRBV9 and TRBJ2-1; 9 bases align to TRBD2. Germline V gene sequence: CDR1 SGDLS, CDR2 YYNGEE. The CDR3 length is 16 residues. V was pared by 3 bases and J by 7 bases, with 11 bases of the junction left unmatched. The CDR3 DNA sequence: TGTGCCAGCAGCGCCGGGGGGACTAGCAGTAGGAATGAGCAGTTCTTC. This codes for CASSAGGTSSRNEQFF.

This clonotype was seen only a few times. The chain carries TRBV7-3 and TRBJ2-1; D call uncertain. Germline V lookup: CDR1 SGHTA, CDR2 FQGTGA. CDR3 length: 16 residues. The ends were cut back, 1 base at V and 2 bases at J, with 12 bases in the middle. The CDR3 nucleotides are TGTGCCAGCAGCTTAAAGGGTCTGGCGGCCTACAATGAGCAGTTCTTC. Encoded protein: CASSLKGLAAYNEQFF.

The V call is TRBV2, the J call TRBJ2-3; 7 bases match TRBD2. V shed 8 bases and J 2 bases; nucleotides not matched to a gene: 10. This CDR3 comprises 15 residues. Per germline, CDR1 SNHLY and CDR2 FYNNEI. The CDR3 sequence is CASGEGTGPTDTQYF. In nucleotides, the CDR3 is TGTGCCAGCGGGGAGGGGACGGGGCCCACAGATACGCAGTATTTT.

Points on this clonotype: A much larger clone differs from this one at a single base, so this may be a read error. This rearrangement joins TRBV12-3 or TRBV12-4 to TRBJ1-1, with 7 bases fitting TRBD1. This CDR3 comprises 14 residues. The CDR3 loop reads CASRLEGAHTEAFF. In nucleotides, the CDR3 is TGTGCCAGCAGATTAGAGGGGGCGCACACTGAAGCTTTCTTT.

The V gene is TRBV20-1, the J gene TRBJ2-3; tentative D call: TRBD1 (5 bases). The germline V gene has CDR1 DFQATT and CDR2 SNEGSKA (reference sequence). The CDR3 contains 14 residues. The V and J ends lost 1 base and 7 bases respectively, with 15 bases between them. This CDR3 reads CSARVKGNKNTQYF. The CDR3 coding sequence is TGCAGTGCTAGAGTGAAGGGGAACAAGAATACGCAGTATTTT.

This rearrangement joins TRBV7-2 to TRBJ2-2; no reliable D call. This CDR3 contains 14 residues. The V end lost 4 bases, the J end lost 0 bases, and 6 bases lay between the germline ends. CDR1 SGHTA and CDR2 FQGNSA come from the germline V gene. The CDR3 bases are TGTGCCAGCAGCTCGGCCGCGAACACCGGGGAGCTGTTTTTT. Encoded protein: CASSSAANTGELFF.

In its sample, this clonotype was seen a few times. V gene TRBV11-1 combines with J gene TRBJ2-3; D not certain. Germline V lookup: CDR1 SGHAT, CDR2 FQDESV (reference sequence). The CDR3 covers 13 residues. Trimming pared 4 bases from V and 6 bases from J, leaving 11 bases between. The CDR3 coding sequence is TGTGCCAGCAGCTCCCGGCCCGACGATACGCAGTATTTT. Translating gives CASSSRPDDTQYF.

This chain's CDR3 is CASAGQGASWAEAFF. CDR3 bases: TGTGCCAGCGCGGGGCAGGGGGCGTCGTGGGCTGAAGCTTTCTTT. The V and J genes are TRBV7-8 and TRBJ1-1; TRBD1 matches 8 bases. V trimming: 8 bases; J trimming: 6 bases; junction bases outside the gene matches: 14. The length of the CDR3 is 15 residues. Germline V gene lookup returns CDR1 SGHVS and CDR2 FQNEAQ.

This clonotype was picked up a small number of times. The genes are TRBV27 and TRBJ1-1, with 7 bases fitting TRBD1. CDR3 size: 16 residues. The V and J ends lost 7 bases and 1 base, in that order; junction bases with no gene match: 12. Per germline, CDR1 MNHEY and CDR2 SMNVEV (reference sequence). The CDR3 is CASMPLYRGPNTEAFF. The CDR3 bases are TGTGCCAGCATGCCCCTCTACAGGGGACCGAACACTGAAGCTTTCTTT.

This chain links TRBV9 with TRBJ2-3, with TRBD2 matching 7 bases. The CDR3 loop spans 16 amino acids. V dropped 0 bases and J dropped 5; count of bases not matched to a gene: 9. Germline CDR1 and CDR2: SGDLS and YYNGEE. The CDR3 nucleotides read TGTGCCAGCAGCGTAGTGGGGGGAGGGCCCGGAGATACGCAGTATTTT. Translating gives CASSVVGGGPGDTQYF.

The chain has TRBV27 and TRBJ1-1, with unresolved D. V shed 4 bases and J shed 1 base, with 13 bases lying between them. The CDR3 consists of 15 residues. The germline gives CDR1 MNHEY, CDR2 SMNVEV (reference sequence). CDR3 loop: CASSSIAMGNTEAFF. The DNA for the CDR3 is TGTGCCAGCAGTTCCATCGCGATGGGGAACACTGAAGCTTTCTTT.

Here the CDR3 DNA reads TGTGCCAGCAGCTTAAGGGGGGGCCGCTACAATGAGCAGTTCTTC. Its protein is CASSLRGGRYNEQFF. The chain carries TRBV7-8 and TRBJ2-1; weak D call: TRBD2 (7 bases). Germline values: CDR1 SGHVS, CDR2 FQNEAQ. Deletions cut 2 bases from V and 3 bases from J, with 11 bases between. This CDR3 region has 15 residues.

This clonotype came up many times. The CDR3 here is CATSDPGQVPYEQYF. CDR3 in DNA: TGTGCCACCAGTGATCCGGGACAGGTTCCCTACGAGCAGTACTTC. This sequence joins TRBV24-1 and TRBJ2-7; 8 nucleotides agree with TRBD1. The CDR3 totals 15 residues. CDR1 and CDR2 from the germline V gene are KGHDR and SFDVKD. V lost 3 bases, J lost 2 bases, and 5 bases stayed unmatched.

This clonotype was seen a few times. The chain combines TRBV5-6 with TRBJ2-3; possibly TRBD1 for D (7 bases). From germline, CDR1 is SGHDT and CDR2 YYEEEE. V lost 5 bases and J 0 bases, leaving 16 bases between the germline ends. The length of the CDR3 is 16 residues. CDR3 sequence: CASSSRQGGSTDTQYF. The CDR3 DNA sequence: TGTGCCAGCAGTAGTAGACAGGGAGGTAGCACAGATACGCAGTATTTT.

This clonotype was counted ten times or more. The rearrangement links TRBV28 to TRBJ1-1, with 7 nucleotides matching TRBD1. Per the germline V gene, CDR1 is MDHEN and CDR2 is SYDVKM. V was clipped by 3 bases and J by 1 base; unmatched bases: 2. This CDR3 is 14 amino acids long. The CDR3 is CASSLHRGNTEAFF. In DNA, the CDR3 is TGTGCCAGCAGTTTGCACAGGGGGAACACTGAAGCTTTCTTT.

The rearrangement uses TRBV5-8 and TRBJ2-7; D is uncertain. V lost 5 bases, J lost 4 bases, and 10 bases lay in between. CDR1 SGHTS and CDR2 YDEGEE come from the germline V gene. CDR3 length: 12 residues. CDR3 sequence reads: CASRSPPYEQYF. As DNA, the CDR3 is TGTGCCAGCAGATCCCCCCCTTACGAGCAGTACTTC. The whole variable domain, filled in from reference TRBV5-8 and TRBJ2-7, reads EAGVTQSPTHLIKTRGQQATLRCSPISGHTSVYWYQQALGLGLQFLLWYDEGEERNRGNFPPRFSGRQFPNYSSELNVNALELEDSALYLCASRSPPYEQYFGPGTRLTVT.

This chain joins TRBV7-9 and TRBJ1-1, with D possibly TRBD1 on 6 matching bases. This CDR3 comprises 15 residues. The V and J ends lost 5 bases and 3 bases respectively, with 16 bases between them. The germline CDR1 and CDR2 sequences are SEHNR and FQNEAQ (reference sequence). In DNA form, the CDR3 reads TGTGCCAGCAGCCCGCCGCGGGGGCGAGACACTGAAGCTTTCTTT. Translated: CASSPPRGRDTEAFF. Full variable domain (remainder filled in from reference TRBV7-9 and TRBJ1-1): DTGVSQNPRHKITKRGQNVTFRCDPISEHNRLYWYRQTLGQGPEFLTYFQNEAQLEKSRLLSDRFSAERPKGSFSTLEIQRTEQGDSAMYLCASSPPRGRDTEAFFGQGTRLTVV.

On this clonotype: An end of the junction does not agree with germline; a read error may underlie this. The chain carries TRBV10-3 and TRBJ1-5, with 7 positions matching TRBD2. TRBJ2-3 explains the end of the DNA better; the J call may be wrong. Looked up from germline, CDR1 is ENHRY and CDR2 is SYGVKD. The CDR3 has 13 amino acids. Here the CDR3 reads CASSWGGSDTQYF. DNA of the CDR3: TGTGCCAGCAGTTGGGGGGGGTCAGATACGCAGTATTTT.

For this clonotype: An end of the junction differs from the germline gene, which may be a read error. The V call is TRBV14, the J call TRBJ2-7; TRBD1 matches 7 bases. Looked up from germline, CDR1 is SGHDN and CDR2 is FVKESK. This CDR3 has 15 amino acids. CDR3 protein: CASSLQGMGPYEQYF. CDR3 DNA: TGCGCCAGCAGCTTACAGGGGATGGGGCCCTACGAGCAGTACTTC.

J is TRBJ2-7 and V is TRBV20-1; a possible D gene is TRBD1 (6 bases). Trimming shortened V by 3 bases and J by 2 bases, and 8 bases separated the two germline ends. The CDR3 length is 12 residues. From germline, CDR1 is DFQATT and CDR2 SNEGSKA (reference sequence). This chain's CDR3 is CSASKGAYEQYF. The CDR3, as DNA: TGCAGTGCTAGTAAGGGGGCCTACGAGCAGTACTTC.

CDR3 nucleotides: TGTGCCAGCAGCCCCTCGGACAGTTTCGGCTACACCTTC. It specifies CASSPSDSFGYTF. The chain is built from TRBV7-6 and TRBJ1-2; the D gene is possibly TRBD1 (6 bases). In germline, CDR1 is SGHVS, CDR2 FNYEAQ. V dropped 5 bases and J dropped 8 bases, with 15 bases sitting between them. The CDR3 totals 13 residues.

The chain recombines TRBV4-3 with TRBJ1-6; D possibly corresponds to TRBD1 (5 bases). The CDR3 has 15 amino acids. Trimming shortened V by 0 bases and J by 13 bases, and 16 bases separated the two germline ends. Germline CDR1 reads LGHNA; CDR2 reads YSLEER. The CDR3 nucleotides are TGCGCCAGCAGCCAAGAGTGGTGGGGGGGATCGCCCCTCCACTTT. Protein: CASSQEWWGGSPLHF.